This TCR beta chain derives from a study of cytomegalovirus exposure and HLA in healthy donors. Study context: The approximately 110 validation repertoires used a platform that matched the one used for the approximately 670 first-cohort repertoires, as a later analysis reported. Study results and limitations: Three CMV-associated chains proved CMV antigen-specific in vitro. Overall, approximately 150 TCR beta chains were annotated as cytomegalovirus-associated.

Here immunoSEQ multiplex PCR was the method, and the copy in TCRdb shows in-frame clones only, minus some. This repertoire shows 150,000 to 200,000 clones, 80% to 85% found once; its top ten account for 10%. The V gene end was trimmed by 2 bases and the J gene end by 5 bases; junction bases not matched to a gene: 0. CDR3 length: 13 residues. CDR1 is MDHEN, CDR2 SYDVKM, per germline. This clone was seen a few times. Its target is not known. J is TRBJ2-5 and V is TRBV28, with TRBD2 matching 9 bases. This TCR came from a young man in good health and CMV-seropositive. Sequenced input: PBMCs. The DNA of the CDR3 is TGTGCCAGCAGTTTAGCGGGGGGGGAGACCCAGTACTTC. Translated: CASSLAGGETQYF.